This entry describes one T cell receptor (beta chain). Its target is unknown. The entry originates in a study of T cells expressing NK-cell markers. Study details: The study sequenced eight donors, seven HCMV-seropositive and one seronegative. Findings and caveats of the study: The CD3+CD56-NKG2C+ fraction was also led by these clonotypes in a handful of donors. Dominant NKG2C+ clonotypes were found to form about 1.0-7.5% of CD8+ T cells in about 6 donors.

The CDR3 length is 16 residues. The germline V gene has CDR1 SGHRS and CDR2 YFSETQ. TCRdb derives one entry per CDR3 protein from the 5' RACE reads, leaving out DNA. The listing contains some 440,000 distinct CDR3 sequences. V is TRBV5-1 and J is TRBJ2-3; the D call from TCRdb, TRBD2, cannot be confirmed without DNA. The source material was blood T cells: a sorted CD56 or NKG2C T cell subset, CD4+ or CD8+ T cells, or bulk PBMC T cells (not recorded which). The clonotype was recovered from a woman in her fifties or sixties in good health. The chain's CDR3 is CASSPEAGGTLDTQYF.